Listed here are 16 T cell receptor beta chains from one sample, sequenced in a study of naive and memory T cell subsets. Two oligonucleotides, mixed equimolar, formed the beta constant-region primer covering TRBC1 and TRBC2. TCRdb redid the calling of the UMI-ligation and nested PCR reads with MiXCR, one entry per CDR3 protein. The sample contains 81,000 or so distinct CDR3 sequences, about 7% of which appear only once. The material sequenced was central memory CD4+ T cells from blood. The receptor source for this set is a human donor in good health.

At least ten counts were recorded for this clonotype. DNA of the CDR3: TGTGCCAGCAGTTTAGCCGAGACAGGGGGGGTCGAGCAGTACTTC. Translated, it gives CASSLAETGGVEQYF. The chain combines TRBV27 with TRBJ2-7; TRBD1 agrees at 9 bases. This CDR3 has 15 residues. Germline V CDR1 and CDR2: MNHEY, SMNVEV (reference sequence). After removal of 2 bases from V and 6 bases from J, the junction contained 8 bases not matched to a gene.

CDR3 protein: CSAKDFSYEQYF. The DNA for the CDR3 is TGCAGTGCTAAAGATTTCTCCTACGAGCAGTACTTC. J is TRBJ2-7 and V is TRBV20-1; D remains unclear. This CDR3 contains 12 residues. Per germline, CDR1 DFQATT and CDR2 SNEGSKA (reference sequence). V lost 4 bases to trimming and J lost 0 bases, with 7 bases between them.

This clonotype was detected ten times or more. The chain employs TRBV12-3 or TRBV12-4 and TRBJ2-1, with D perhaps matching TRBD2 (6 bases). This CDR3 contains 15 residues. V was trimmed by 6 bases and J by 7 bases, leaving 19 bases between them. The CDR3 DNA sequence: TGTGCCAGCAGCCCGGACGGGAGAAGTACGAATGAGCAGTTCTTC. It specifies CASSPDGRSTNEQFF.

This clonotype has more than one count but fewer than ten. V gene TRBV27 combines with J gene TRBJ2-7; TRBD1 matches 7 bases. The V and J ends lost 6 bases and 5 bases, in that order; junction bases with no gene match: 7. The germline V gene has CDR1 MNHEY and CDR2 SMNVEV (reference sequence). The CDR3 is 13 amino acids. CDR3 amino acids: CASRTDRAHEQYF. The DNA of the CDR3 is TGTGCCAGCAGGACCGACAGGGCCCACGAGCAGTACTTC.

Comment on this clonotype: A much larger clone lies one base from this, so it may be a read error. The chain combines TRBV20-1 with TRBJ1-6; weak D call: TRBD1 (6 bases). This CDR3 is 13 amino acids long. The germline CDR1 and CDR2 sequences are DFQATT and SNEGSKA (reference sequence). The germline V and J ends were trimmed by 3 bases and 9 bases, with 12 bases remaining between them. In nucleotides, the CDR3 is TGCAGTGCTAGTCCAGGGGCCAGTTCACCCCTCCACTTT. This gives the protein CSASPGASSPLHF.

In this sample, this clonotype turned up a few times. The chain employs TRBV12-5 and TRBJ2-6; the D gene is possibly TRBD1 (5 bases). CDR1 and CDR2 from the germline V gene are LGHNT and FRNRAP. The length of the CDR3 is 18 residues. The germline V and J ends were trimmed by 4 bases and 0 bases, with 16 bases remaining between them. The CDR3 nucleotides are TGTGCTAGTGGTTCGTCGGACACGTACTCCTCTGGGGCCAACGTCCTGACTTTC. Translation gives CASGSSDTYSSGANVLTF. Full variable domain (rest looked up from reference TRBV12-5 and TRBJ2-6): DARVTQTPRHKVTEMGQEVTMRCQPILGHNTVFWYRQTMMQGLELLAYFRNRAPLDDSGMPKDRFSAEMPDATLATLKIQPSEPRDSAVYFCASGSSDTYSSGANVLTFGAGSRLTVL.

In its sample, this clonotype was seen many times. CDR3 bases: TGCGCCAGCAGCCCTACGGACCCGAGTGGGGAAAAACTGTTTTTT. Residues: CASSPTDPSGEKLFF. This rearrangement joins TRBV5-1 to TRBJ1-4; D gene unclear. Trimming left V 4 bases short and J 8 bases short, with 18 bases between. Germline CDR1 reads SGHRS; CDR2 reads YFSETQ. This CDR3 has 15 residues.

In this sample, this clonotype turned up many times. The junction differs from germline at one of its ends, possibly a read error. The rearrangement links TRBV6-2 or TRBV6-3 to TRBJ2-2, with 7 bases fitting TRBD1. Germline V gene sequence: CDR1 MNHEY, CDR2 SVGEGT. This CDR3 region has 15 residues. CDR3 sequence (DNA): TGTGCCAGCCGAGGGACAGCCAGTAACATCGGGGAGCTGTTTTTT. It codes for CASRGTASNIGELFF.

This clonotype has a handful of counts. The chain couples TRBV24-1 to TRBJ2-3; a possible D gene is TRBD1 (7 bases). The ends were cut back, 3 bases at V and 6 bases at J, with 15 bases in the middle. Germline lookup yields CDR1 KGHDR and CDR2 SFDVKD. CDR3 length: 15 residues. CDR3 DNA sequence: TGTGCCACCAGTGATGGAGGGACAGCGGGCGATACGCAGTATTTT. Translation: CATSDGGTAGDTQYF.

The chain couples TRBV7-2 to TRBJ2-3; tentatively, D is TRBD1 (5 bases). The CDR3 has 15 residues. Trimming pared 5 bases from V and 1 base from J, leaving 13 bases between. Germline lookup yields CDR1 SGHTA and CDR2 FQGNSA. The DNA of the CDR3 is TGTGCCAGCAGCCCGGCCAAAGGGGGCACAGATACGCAGTATTTT. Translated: CASSPAKGGTDTQYF.

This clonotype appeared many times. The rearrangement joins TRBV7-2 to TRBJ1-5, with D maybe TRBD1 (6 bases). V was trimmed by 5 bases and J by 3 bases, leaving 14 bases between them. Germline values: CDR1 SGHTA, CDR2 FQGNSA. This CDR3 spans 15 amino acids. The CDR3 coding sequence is TGTGCCAGCAGCGTCGACAGGTACCCCAATCAGCCCCAGCATTTT. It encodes CASSVDRYPNQPQHF.

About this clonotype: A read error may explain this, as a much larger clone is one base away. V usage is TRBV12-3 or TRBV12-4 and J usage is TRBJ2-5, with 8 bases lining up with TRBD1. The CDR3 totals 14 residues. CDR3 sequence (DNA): TGTGCCAGCAGTTTTGGACAGGGTCAAGAGACCAAGTACTTC. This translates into CASSFGQGQETKYF.

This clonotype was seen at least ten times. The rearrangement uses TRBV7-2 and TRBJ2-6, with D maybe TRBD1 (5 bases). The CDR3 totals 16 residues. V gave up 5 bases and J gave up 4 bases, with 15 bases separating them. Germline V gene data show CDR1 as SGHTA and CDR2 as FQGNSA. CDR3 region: CASSPPRVLGANVLTF. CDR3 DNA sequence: TGTGCCAGCAGCCCCCCCAGGGTTCTGGGGGCCAACGTCCTGACTTTC.

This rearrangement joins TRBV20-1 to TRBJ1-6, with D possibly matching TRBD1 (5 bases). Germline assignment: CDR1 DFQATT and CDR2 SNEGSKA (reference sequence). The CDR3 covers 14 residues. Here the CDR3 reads CGARRSSYNSPLHF. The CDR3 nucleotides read TGCGGGGCACGTAGGAGCTCCTATAATTCACCCCTCCACTTT.

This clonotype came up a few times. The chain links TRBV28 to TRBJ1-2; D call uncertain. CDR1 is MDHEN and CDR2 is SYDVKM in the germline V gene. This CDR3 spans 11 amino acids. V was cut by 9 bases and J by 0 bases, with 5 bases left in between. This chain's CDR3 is CAREANYGYTF. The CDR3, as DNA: TGTGCCAGGGAGGCTAACTATGGCTACACCTTC.

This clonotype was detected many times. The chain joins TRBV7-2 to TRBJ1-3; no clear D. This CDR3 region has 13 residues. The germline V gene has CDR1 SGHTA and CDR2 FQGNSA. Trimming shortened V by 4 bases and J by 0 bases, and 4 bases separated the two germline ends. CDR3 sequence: CASSYSSGNTIYF. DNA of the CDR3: TGTGCCAGCAGCTACAGCTCTGGAAACACCATATATTTT. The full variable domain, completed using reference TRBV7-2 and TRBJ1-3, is GAGVSQSPSNKVTEKGKDVELRCDPISGHTALYWYRQSLGQGLEFLIYFQGNSAPDKSGLPSDRFSAERTGGSVSTLTIQRTQQEDSAVYLCASSYSSGNTIYFGEGSWLTVV.